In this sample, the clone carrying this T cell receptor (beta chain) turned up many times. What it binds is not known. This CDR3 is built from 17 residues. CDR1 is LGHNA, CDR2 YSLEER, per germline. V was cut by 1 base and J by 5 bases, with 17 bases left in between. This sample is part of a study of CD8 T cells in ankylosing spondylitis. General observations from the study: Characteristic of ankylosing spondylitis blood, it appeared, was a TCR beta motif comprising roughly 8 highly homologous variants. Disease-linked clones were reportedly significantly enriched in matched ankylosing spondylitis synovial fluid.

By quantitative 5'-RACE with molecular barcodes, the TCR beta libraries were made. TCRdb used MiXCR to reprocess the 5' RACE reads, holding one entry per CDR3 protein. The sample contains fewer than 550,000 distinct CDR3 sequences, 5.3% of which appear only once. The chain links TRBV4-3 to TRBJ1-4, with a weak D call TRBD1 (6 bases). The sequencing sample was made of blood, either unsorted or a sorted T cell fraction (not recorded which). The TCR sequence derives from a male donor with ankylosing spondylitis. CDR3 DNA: TGCGCCAGCAGCCAAGGGGGGAACAGGGCCGTAAATGAAAAACTGTTTTTT. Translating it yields CASSQGGNRAVNEKLFF.